One sample yielded the 26 T cell receptor beta chains listed below, sequenced in a study of tumor-infiltrating lymphocytes in localized non-small cell lung cancer. Sequencing was performed with immunoSEQ multiplex PCR; in TCRdb, only in-frame clones are kept and a portion is missing. The sample has about 6,000 clones; over 60% are singletons. The sequencing input was lung tumor tissue. The origin of the receptors is a human donor with non-small cell lung cancer.

This rearrangement joins TRBV6-1 to TRBJ2-2; 9 nucleotides match TRBD2. This CDR3 contains 15 residues. V lost 3 bases and J lost 5; bases outside the gene matches: 4. The germline gives CDR1 MNHNS, CDR2 SASEGT. The CDR3 sequence: CASSDKAGGTGELFF. The CDR3 coding sequence is TGTGCCAGCAGTGATAAAGCGGGAGGTACCGGGGAGCTGTTTTTT.

In its sample, this clone was seen once. The chain joins TRBV6-6 to TRBJ1-6; D gene uncertain. V lost 1 base, J lost 6 bases, and 7 bases lay in between. This CDR3 comprises 14 residues. Germline loops: CDR1 MNHNY, CDR2 SVGAGI (reference sequence). CDR3 amino acids: CASSYWQANSPLHF. The CDR3 DNA is TGTGCCAGCAGTTACTGGCAGGCTAATTCACCCCTCCACTTT.

V is TRBV10-2 and J is TRBJ2-3; TRBD1 matches 8 bases. This CDR3 contains 13 residues. Germline-derived CDR1 and CDR2 are WSHSY and SAAADI. With V trimmed by 10 bases and J by 4 bases, 7 bases remained unmatched. The CDR3 nucleotides read TGCGCCACTGCGGACAGGGATCCAGATACGCAGTATTTT. Translating it yields CATADRDPDTQYF.

The V call is TRBV6-1, the J call TRBJ2-3; D is perhaps TRBD1 or TRBD2 (5 bases each). CDR1 is MNHNS and CDR2 is SASEGT in the germline V gene. The CDR3 length is 14 residues. Trimming pared 5 bases from V and 6 bases from J, leaving 15 bases between. The CDR3 bases are TGTGCCAGCAGTTGGGACCTTGGATCGGATACGCAGTATTTT. Translating gives CASSWDLGSDTQYF.

This chain joins TRBV5-4 and TRBJ2-5; TRBD2 matches at 7 bases. CDR1 and CDR2 from the germline V gene are SGHNT and YYREEE (reference sequence). Trimming removed 5 bases from V and 5 bases from J; junction bases left unmatched: 9. CDR3 length: 14 residues. CDR3 DNA: TGTGCCAGCAGTCCCCGTCGGGGGGTGGAGACCCAGTACTTC. This codes for CASSPRRGVETQYF.

The chain links TRBV2 to TRBJ2-7; TRBD1 matches 9 bases. Germline CDR1 SNHLY, CDR2 FYNNEI. The CDR3 runs to 13 residues. V gave up 8 bases and J gave up 7 bases; unmatched junction bases: 9. CDR3 amino acids: CASLPWTGDEQYF. CDR3 DNA sequence: TGTGCCAGCCTCCCCTGGACAGGGGATGAGCAGTACTTC.

As regards this clone: Germline and junction disagree at one end, which may indicate a read error. This chain links TRBV7-7 with TRBJ2-3; 14 bases are shared with TRBD2. This CDR3 contains 15 residues. Germline CDR1 reads SSHAT; CDR2 reads FNYEAQ (reference sequence). CDR3 sequence reads: CASSLTSGRADTQYF. CDR3 bases: TGTGCTAGCAGTTTGACTAGCGGGAGGGCAGATACGCAGTATTTT.

This rearrangement joins TRBV5-1 to TRBJ1-2; D unresolved. Germline CDR1 SGHRS, CDR2 YFSETQ. The CDR3 is made up of 12 amino acids. Trimming took 0 bases from V and 0 from J, leaving 0 bases between them. The CDR3 region is CASSLANYGYTF. CDR3 nucleotides: TGCGCCAGCAGCTTGGCTAACTATGGCTACACCTTC.

This clone was found once. The rearrangement links TRBV9 to TRBJ2-7; possible D gene TRBD1, 5 bases. The length of the CDR3 is 16 residues. The V gene lost 0 bases and the J gene lost 3 bases, with 16 bases spanning the gap. In germline, CDR1 is SGDLS, CDR2 YYNGEE. CDR3 nucleotides: TGTGCCAGCAGCGTAGCAGGGTCGGCAGGGCTCTACGAGCAGTACTTC. Protein: CASSVAGSAGLYEQYF.

The chain's CDR3 is CASSLEQGQGTEAFF. Here the CDR3 DNA reads TGCGCCAGCAGCTTGGAACAGGGGCAGGGCACTGAAGCTTTCTTT. The genes are TRBV5-1 and TRBJ1-1, with TRBD1 matching 7 bases. Germline CDR1 is SGHRS and CDR2 is YFSETQ. The CDR3 loop spans 15 amino acids. Trimming removed 0 bases from V and 4 bases from J; junction bases left unmatched: 6. Full variable domain (outside the CDR3, taken from reference TRBV5-1 and TRBJ1-1): KAGVTQTPRYLIKTRGQQVTLSCSPISGHRSVSWYQQTPGQGLQFLFEYFSETQRNKGNFPGRFSGRQFSNSRSEMNVSTLELGDSALYLCASSLEQGQGTEAFFGQGTRLTVV.

The count of this clone is one. The chain carries TRBV2 and TRBJ2-3; 7 bases map to TRBD1. Germline V gene data show CDR1 as SNHLY and CDR2 as FYNNEI. Trimming took 6 bases from V and 6 from J; bases not matched to a gene: 12. The CDR3 is 15 amino acids. CDR3 protein: CASRPKSGGSDTQYF. CDR3 sequence (DNA): TGTGCCAGCAGGCCCAAGTCAGGGGGATCGGATACGCAGTATTTT.

The chain joins TRBV28 to TRBJ2-5; TRBD1 aligns across 8 bases. The CDR3 contains 14 residues. Germline V gene data show CDR1 as MDHEN and CDR2 as SYDVKM. Trimming took 2 bases from V and 13 from J; bases not matched to a gene: 12. CDR3 region: CASSLPGQANPGYF. CDR3 sequence (DNA): TGTGCCAGCAGTTTACCGGGACAGGCCAACCCCGGGTACTTC.

The V gene is TRBV11-3, the J gene TRBJ1-1; no firm D call. V lost 6 bases and J 0 bases, leaving 8 bases between the germline ends. The CDR3 covers 13 residues. Per the germline V gene, CDR1 is SGHNT and CDR2 is YENEEA. CDR3 DNA sequence: TGTGCCAGCAGTGTGTTCATGAACACTGAAGCTTTCTTT. Translated: CASSVFMNTEAFF.

This sequence joins TRBV11-2 and TRBJ1-5; weak D call: TRBD1 (6 bases). The CDR3 has 15 amino acids. V was shortened by 1 base and J by 7 bases, with 14 bases between the two germline ends. Germline-derived CDR1 and CDR2 are SGHAT and FQNNGV. The CDR3 nucleotides read TGTGCCAGCAGCTTAGCACAGGGATTCGGGCAGCCCCAGCATTTT. Translation gives CASSLAQGFGQPQHF.

This clone was observed a handful of times. This chain joins TRBV6-1 and TRBJ2-3; 7 nucleotides line up with TRBD2. With V trimmed by 4 bases and J by 1 base, 5 bases remained unmatched. Germline assignment: CDR1 MNHNS and CDR2 SASEGT. The CDR3 loop spans 15 amino acids. The CDR3 nucleotides read TGTGCCAGCAGTGCGGTGCTAGCGGGCACAGATACGCAGTATTTT. Its protein is CASSAVLAGTDTQYF.

The chain employs TRBV5-1 and TRBJ2-1; D is ambiguous. V was cut by 4 bases and J by 3 bases, with 11 bases left in between. Germline loops: CDR1 SGHRS, CDR2 YFSETQ. The CDR3 is 14 amino acids. The CDR3 coding sequence is TGCGCCAGCAGCCTAAACGACGGCTACAATGAGCAGTTCTTC. Amino acid sequence: CASSLNDGYNEQFF.

This chain uses TRBV7-9 with TRBJ1-1; the D gene is possibly TRBD1 (5 bases). Germline CDR1 and CDR2: SEHNR and FQNEAQ (reference sequence). The V gene lost 2 bases and the J gene lost 1 base, with 14 bases spanning the gap. The CDR3 contains 16 residues. CDR3 loop: CASSLFGGTRNTEAFF. The CDR3 DNA follows: TGTGCCAGCAGCTTATTTGGGGGTACTAGGAACACTGAAGCTTTCTTT.

This chain uses TRBV7-9 with TRBJ1-4; D might be TRBD1 (6 bases). The CDR3 contains 14 residues. Trimming stripped 1 base from V and 15 bases from J, with 18 bases between. Germline V gene data show CDR1 as SEHNR and CDR2 as FQNEAQ (reference sequence). The CDR3 DNA reads as TGTGCCAGCAGCTTAGGACAGGAGGACCCTAAGGTGTTTTTT. Amino acids: CASSLGQEDPKVFF.

The chain has TRBV6-5 and TRBJ2-1; D gene unclear. With 4 bases removed from V and 8 bases from J, the gap between germline ends came to 6 bases. Looked up from germline, CDR1 is MNHEY and CDR2 is SVGAGI. This CDR3 region has 11 residues. The CDR3 DNA follows: TGTGCCAGCAGTTTCATCGATGAGCAGTTCTTC. It specifies CASSFIDEQFF.

This sequence joins TRBV11-3 and TRBJ1-1; possible D gene TRBD1, 5 bases. V shed 2 bases and J shed 11 bases, with 15 bases lying between them. Germline values: CDR1 SGHNT, CDR2 YENEEA. This CDR3 has 13 residues. The CDR3 spells CASSLIRAREAFF. Written as DNA, the CDR3 is TGTGCCAGCAGCTTAATCAGGGCTCGGGAGGCTTTCTTT.

This chain links TRBV19 with TRBJ2-2, with TRBD1 matching over 8 bases. The CDR3 is made up of 14 amino acids. The germline V gene has CDR1 LNHDA and CDR2 SQIVND (reference sequence). Unmatched junction bases numbered 4, after V lost 7 bases and J lost 3 bases. The CDR3 reads CASTGTGYTGELFF. The CDR3 DNA is TGTGCCAGTACCGGGACAGGCTACACCGGGGAGCTGTTTTTT.

This chain joins TRBV19 and TRBJ2-7; 7 nucleotides line up with TRBD1. This CDR3 comprises 14 residues. The germline gives CDR1 LNHDA, CDR2 SQIVND (reference sequence). V gave up 3 bases and J gave up 0 bases; unmatched junction bases: 2. CDR3 region: CASSMGQNSYEQYF. The CDR3 DNA follows: TGTGCCAGTAGTATGGGACAGAACTCCTACGAGCAGTACTTC.

The chain carries TRBV27 and TRBJ2-2; D tentatively reads TRBD1 or TRBD2 (5 bases each). The CDR3 sequence is 16 residues long. CDR1 is MNHEY and CDR2 is SMNVEV in the germline V gene (reference sequence). Deletions cut 1 base from V and 4 bases from J, with 13 bases between. CDR3 sequence: CASSLFGGTSTGELFF. DNA for the CDR3: TGTGCCAGCAGTTTATTTGGGGGAACGAGCACCGGGGAGCTGTTTTTT.

The rearrangement uses TRBV19 and TRBJ2-1; D might be TRBD1 or TRBD2, each matching 5 bases. Trimming removed 3 bases at V and 9 bases at J, with 15 bases between. The CDR3 sequence is 14 residues long. Germline V gene sequence: CDR1 LNHDA, CDR2 SQIVND (reference sequence). CDR3 sequence: CASSIAGTGGEQFF. CDR3 nucleotides: TGTGCCAGTAGTATTGCCGGGACCGGCGGTGAGCAGTTCTTC.

This chain links TRBV7-9 with TRBJ2-3, with unresolved D. This CDR3 region has 16 residues. The V gene's germline CDR1 is SEHNR and CDR2 FQNEAQ (reference sequence). V was trimmed by 1 base and J by 0 bases, leaving 11 bases between them. The CDR3 DNA reads as TGTGCCAGCAGCTTAGGACTGACGACTAGCACAGATACGCAGTATTTT. Translated: CASSLGLTTSTDTQYF. The full variable domain, its missing parts supplied by reference TRBV7-9 and TRBJ2-3, is DTGVSQNPRHKITKRGQNVTFRCDPISEHNRLYWYRQTLGQGPEFLTYFQNEAQLEKSRLLSDRFSAERPKGSFSTLEIQRTEQGDSAMYLCASSLGLTTSTDTQYFGPGTRLTVL.

The chain carries TRBV30 and TRBJ2-7; 15 positions match TRBD2. CDR3 length equals 16 residues. Germline V gene data show CDR1 as GTSNPN and CDR2 as SVGIG (reference sequence). Germline trimming cut 4 bases from V and 3 bases from J; bases unmatched to any gene: 7. CDR3 loop: CAWNPGLAGGYYEQYF. Here the CDR3 DNA reads TGTGCCTGGAACCCGGGACTAGCGGGGGGATACTACGAGCAGTACTTC.